This T cell receptor (beta chain) originates from a study of blood T cell repertoires in COVID-19. Overall study context: The United States, Italy and Spain provided the acute and convalescent COVID-19 samples. Nucleic acid was either cDNA or gDNA, and it came from T cells, B-cell-depleted T cells, or PBMCs.

This CDR3 spans 14 amino acids. Deletions cut 0 bases from V and 4 bases from J, with 9 bases between. Germline CDR1 and CDR2: SEHNR and FQNEAQ (reference sequence). Authors' analysis steps: Reference gene primer amplification yielded estimated nucleated cell counts. Assay: immunoSEQ multiplex PCR; the TCRdb copy retains only in-frame clones and omits some. D and trimming were read from the DNA, whereas the V and J calls and clone size are those reported in that table. This table has approximately 31,000 clones, 70% to 90% appearing once. Material: peripheral blood. The chain employs TRBV7-9 and TRBJ1-2; maybe TRBD1 (6 bases). This sequence originates from a woman of 80 years or more with active or convalescent COVID-19. The CDR3 sequence: CASSLAGAGYGYTF. The CDR3 DNA reads TGTGCCAGCAGCTTAGCGGGGGCCGGCTATGGCTACACCTTC.